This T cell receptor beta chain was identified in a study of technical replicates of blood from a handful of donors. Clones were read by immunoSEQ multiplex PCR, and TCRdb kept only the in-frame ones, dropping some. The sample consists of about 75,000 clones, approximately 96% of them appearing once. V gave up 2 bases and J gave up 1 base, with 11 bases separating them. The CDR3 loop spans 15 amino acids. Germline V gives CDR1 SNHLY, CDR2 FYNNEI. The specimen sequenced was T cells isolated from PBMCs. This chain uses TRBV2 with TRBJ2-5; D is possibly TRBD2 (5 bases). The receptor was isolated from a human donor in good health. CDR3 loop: CASSEQEVTQETQYF. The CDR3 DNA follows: TGTGCCAGCAGTGAACAGGAGGTCACCCAAGAGACCCAGTACTTC.